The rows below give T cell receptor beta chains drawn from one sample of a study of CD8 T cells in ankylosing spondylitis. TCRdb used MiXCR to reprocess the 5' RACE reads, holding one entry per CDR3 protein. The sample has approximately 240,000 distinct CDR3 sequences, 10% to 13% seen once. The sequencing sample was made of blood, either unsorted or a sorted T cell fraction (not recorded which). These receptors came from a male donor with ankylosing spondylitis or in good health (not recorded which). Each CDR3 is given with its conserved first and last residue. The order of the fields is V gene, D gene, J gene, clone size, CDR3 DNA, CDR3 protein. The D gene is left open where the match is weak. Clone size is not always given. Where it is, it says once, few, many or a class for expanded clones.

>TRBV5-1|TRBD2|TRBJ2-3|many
TGCGCCAGCAGCCGGACGGTTAGCGGGAGCACAGATACGCAGTATTTT
CASSRTVSGSTDTQYF
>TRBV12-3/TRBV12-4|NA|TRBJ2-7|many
TGTGCCAGCAGTTCGACAGTAGGGAACTACGAGCAGTACTTC
CASSSTVGNYEQYF
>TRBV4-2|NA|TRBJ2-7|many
TGTGCCAGCAGCCAATCTCGATACGAGCAGTACTTC
CASSQSRYEQYF
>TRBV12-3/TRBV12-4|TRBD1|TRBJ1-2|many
TGTGCCAGCAGCAATATTCCGGGACAGGGGGTCGATGGCTACACCTTC
CASSNIPGQGVDGYTF
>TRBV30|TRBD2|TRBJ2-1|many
TGTGCCTGGAGTCGTCGCAGCGGGAGTCCCCAACCTGAGCAGTTCTTC
CAWSRRSGSPQPEQFF
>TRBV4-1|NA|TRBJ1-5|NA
TGCGCCAGCAGCCAAGATGCGACAGCGAGACAGCCCCAGCATTTT
CASSQDATARQPQHF
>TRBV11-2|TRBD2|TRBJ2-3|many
TGTGCCAGCAGGTCTAGCGGGAGTACAGATACGCAGTATTTT
CASRSSGSTDTQYF
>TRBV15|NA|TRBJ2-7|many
TGTGCCACCAGCAGAGATCCGGGTACAGCAGGACACGAGCAGTACTTC
CATSRDPGTAGHEQYF
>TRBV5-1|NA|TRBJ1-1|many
TGCGCCAGCAGCTTGGCCGCGGGGATGAACACTGAAGCTTTCTTT
CASSLAAGMNTEAFF
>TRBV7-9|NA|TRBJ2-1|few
TGTGCCAGCAGCTTATACCAGGGCACGAATGAGCAGTTCTTC
CASSLYQGTNEQFF
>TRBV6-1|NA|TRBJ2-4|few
TGTGCCAGCAGTGAATTCGGAGGATCTATTCAGTACTTC
CASSEFGGSIQYF
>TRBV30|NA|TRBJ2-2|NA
TGTGCCTGGAGTGGGGACATGGGGGCGACGGACACCGGGGAGCTGTTTTTT
CAWSGDMGATDTGELFF
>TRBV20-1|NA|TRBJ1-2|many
TGCAGTGCTGAGACCAACTATGGCTACACCTTC
CSAETNYGYTF
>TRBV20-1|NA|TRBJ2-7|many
TGCAGTGCCCTGGGGGTGGGGGGCGACGAGCAGTACTTC
CSALGVGGDEQYF
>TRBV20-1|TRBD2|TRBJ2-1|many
TGCAGTGCTATTCGAGCGGGAGGGAATGAGCAGTTCTTC
CSAIRAGGNEQFF
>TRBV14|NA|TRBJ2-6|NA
TGTGCCAGCAGCAGAAGGTCTGGGGCCAACGTCCTGACTTTC
CASSRRSGANVLTF
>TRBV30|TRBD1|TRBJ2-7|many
TGTGCCTGGAGTGTCGGACAGGGCCCGAACGAGCAGTACTTC
CAWSVGQGPNEQYF
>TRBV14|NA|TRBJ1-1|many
TGTGCCAGCAGCCAAGAGTGGGCGGGTATGAACACTGAAGCTTTCTTT
CASSQEWAGMNTEAFF
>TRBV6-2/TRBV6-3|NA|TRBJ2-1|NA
TGTGCCAGCAGTTACGATGTCGGGTACTACAATGAGCAGTTCTTC
CASSYDVGYYNEQFF
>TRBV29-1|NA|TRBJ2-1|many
TGCAGCGGAGGGTCCTCGAATGGGAATGAGCAGTTCTTC
CSGGSSNGNEQFF
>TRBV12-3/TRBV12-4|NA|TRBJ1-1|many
TGTGCCAGCACCTGGGGGGCGCGTGGCACTGAAGCTTTCTTT
CASTWGARGTEAFF
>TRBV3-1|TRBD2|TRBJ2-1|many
TGTGCCAGCAGCCAAGACGGCGGGAGCGGGAGCGGTAATGAGCAGTTCTTC
CASSQDGGSGSGNEQFF
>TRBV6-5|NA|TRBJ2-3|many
TGTGCCAGCAGGGGGGAAGCTACGCAGTATTTT
CASRGEATQYF
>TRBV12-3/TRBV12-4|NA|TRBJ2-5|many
TGTGCCAGCACCTTAGGAGAGACCCAGTACTTC
CASTLGETQYF
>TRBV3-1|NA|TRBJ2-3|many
TGTGCCAGCAGCGTCAGCGGGTCGGGGGATACGCAGTATTTT
CASSVSGSGDTQYF
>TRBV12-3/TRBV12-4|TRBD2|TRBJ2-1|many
TGTGCCAGCAGTTTAGGGGGTAGCGGGAACAATGAGCAGTTCTTC
CASSLGGSGNNEQFF
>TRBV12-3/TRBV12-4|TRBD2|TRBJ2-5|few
TGTGCCATCTGTTTAGCGTCCGGACTAGCGGGAGAACGGCAAGAGACCCAGTACTTC
CAICLASGLAGERQETQYF
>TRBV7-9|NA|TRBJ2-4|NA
TGTGCCAGCAGCACGGCGGGCATTCAGTACTTC
CASSTAGIQYF
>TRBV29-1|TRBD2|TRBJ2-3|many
TGCAGCGTGTTAGCGGGAGTTCCCACAGATACGCAGTATTTT
CSVLAGVPTDTQYF
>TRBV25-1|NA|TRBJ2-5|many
TGTGCCAGCAGTGAATCGGGGCAGGGACAAGAGACCCAGTACTTC
CASSESGQGQETQYF
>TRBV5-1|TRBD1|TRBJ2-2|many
TGCGCCAGCAGCGTCCCGGACAGGGACACCGGGGAGCTGTTTTTT
CASSVPDRDTGELFF
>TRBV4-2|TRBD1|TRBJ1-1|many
TGTGCCAGCAGCCAACAACAGGGGGGGGACACTGAAGCTTTCTTT
CASSQQQGGDTEAFF
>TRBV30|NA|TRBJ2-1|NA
TGTGCCTGGGCCAGGGGTAATGAGCAGTTCTTC
CAWARGNEQFF
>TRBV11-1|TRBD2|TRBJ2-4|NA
TGTGCCAGCAGCCCGGGACTAGCGGGAACGTGGGCCAAAAACATTCAGTACTTC
CASSPGLAGTWAKNIQYF
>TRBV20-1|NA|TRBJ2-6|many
TGCAGTGCTAGATCTGGGGCCAACGTCCTGACTTTC
CSARSGANVLTF
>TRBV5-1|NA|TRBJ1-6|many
TGCGCCAGCAGCTTGGACTCCTATAATTCACCCCTCCACTTT
CASSLDSYNSPLHF
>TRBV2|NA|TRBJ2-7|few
TGTGCCAGCAGAGTGTCCTACGAGCAGTACTTC
CASRVSYEQYF
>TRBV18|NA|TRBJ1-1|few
TGTGCCAGCTCACCGTGGGGAAACACTGAAGCTTTCTTT
CASSPWGNTEAFF
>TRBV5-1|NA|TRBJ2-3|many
TGCGCCAGCAGCTTAGTAGGGTTTGGAGATACGCAGTATTTT
CASSLVGFGDTQYF
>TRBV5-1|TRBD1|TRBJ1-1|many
TGCGCCAGCAGCTCCGGACAGGGTTTGGGCACTGAAGCTTTCTTT
CASSSGQGLGTEAFF
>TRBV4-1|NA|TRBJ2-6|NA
TGCGCCAGCAGCCTCGAAGGCGGAGGAGGAGGGGCCAGCGTCCTGACTTTC
CASSLEGGGGGASVLTF
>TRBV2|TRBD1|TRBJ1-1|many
TGTGCCAGCAGTGTGGGGGAAGGACAGGGGACTGAAGCTTTCTTT
CASSVGEGQGTEAFF
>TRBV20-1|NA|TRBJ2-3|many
TGCAGTGCCCCTGAGGATAGCACAGATACGCAGTATTTT
CSAPEDSTDTQYF
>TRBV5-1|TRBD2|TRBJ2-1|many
TGCGCCAGCAGCCCGGGGACTAGCGGGAGCCGGAGCTCCTACAATGAGCAGTTCTTC
CASSPGTSGSRSSYNEQFF
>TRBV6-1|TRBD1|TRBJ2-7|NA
TGTGCCAGCCAAGGGACAGGGGCCTACGAGCAGTACTTC
CASQGTGAYEQYF
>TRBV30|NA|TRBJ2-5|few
TGTGCCTGGAGTGTAGACAGCAGGGAGACCCAGTACTTC
CAWSVDSRETQYF
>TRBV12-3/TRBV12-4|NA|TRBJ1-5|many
TGTGCCAGCAGGGCCGCCTTCGGTCTCGGGCCCCAGCATTTT
CASRAAFGLGPQHF
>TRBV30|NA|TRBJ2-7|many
TGTGCCTGGAGTGAAGGGAGTCCCTACGAGCAGTACTTC
CAWSEGSPYEQYF